This TCR beta chain was recovered during a study of siplizumab effects on memory and regulatory T cells. TCRdb's copy holds only in-frame clones and misses some; the assay was immunoSEQ multiplex PCR. The table lists more than 90,000 clones, about 90% of them singletons. The sample comprised non-Treg CD4+ T cells sorted from blood. This clonotype was sampled from a human donor in good health.

CDR3: CASSLNSVGANVLTF. The DNA for the CDR3 is TGCGCCAGCAGCCTAAACTCGGTTGGGGCCAACGTCCTGACTTTC. The rearrangement joins TRBV4-3 to TRBJ2-6, with D unresolved. Trimming shortened V by 4 bases and J by 3 bases, and 10 bases separated the two germline ends. Germline CDR1 reads LGHNA; CDR2 reads YSLEER. The length of the CDR3 is 15 residues.